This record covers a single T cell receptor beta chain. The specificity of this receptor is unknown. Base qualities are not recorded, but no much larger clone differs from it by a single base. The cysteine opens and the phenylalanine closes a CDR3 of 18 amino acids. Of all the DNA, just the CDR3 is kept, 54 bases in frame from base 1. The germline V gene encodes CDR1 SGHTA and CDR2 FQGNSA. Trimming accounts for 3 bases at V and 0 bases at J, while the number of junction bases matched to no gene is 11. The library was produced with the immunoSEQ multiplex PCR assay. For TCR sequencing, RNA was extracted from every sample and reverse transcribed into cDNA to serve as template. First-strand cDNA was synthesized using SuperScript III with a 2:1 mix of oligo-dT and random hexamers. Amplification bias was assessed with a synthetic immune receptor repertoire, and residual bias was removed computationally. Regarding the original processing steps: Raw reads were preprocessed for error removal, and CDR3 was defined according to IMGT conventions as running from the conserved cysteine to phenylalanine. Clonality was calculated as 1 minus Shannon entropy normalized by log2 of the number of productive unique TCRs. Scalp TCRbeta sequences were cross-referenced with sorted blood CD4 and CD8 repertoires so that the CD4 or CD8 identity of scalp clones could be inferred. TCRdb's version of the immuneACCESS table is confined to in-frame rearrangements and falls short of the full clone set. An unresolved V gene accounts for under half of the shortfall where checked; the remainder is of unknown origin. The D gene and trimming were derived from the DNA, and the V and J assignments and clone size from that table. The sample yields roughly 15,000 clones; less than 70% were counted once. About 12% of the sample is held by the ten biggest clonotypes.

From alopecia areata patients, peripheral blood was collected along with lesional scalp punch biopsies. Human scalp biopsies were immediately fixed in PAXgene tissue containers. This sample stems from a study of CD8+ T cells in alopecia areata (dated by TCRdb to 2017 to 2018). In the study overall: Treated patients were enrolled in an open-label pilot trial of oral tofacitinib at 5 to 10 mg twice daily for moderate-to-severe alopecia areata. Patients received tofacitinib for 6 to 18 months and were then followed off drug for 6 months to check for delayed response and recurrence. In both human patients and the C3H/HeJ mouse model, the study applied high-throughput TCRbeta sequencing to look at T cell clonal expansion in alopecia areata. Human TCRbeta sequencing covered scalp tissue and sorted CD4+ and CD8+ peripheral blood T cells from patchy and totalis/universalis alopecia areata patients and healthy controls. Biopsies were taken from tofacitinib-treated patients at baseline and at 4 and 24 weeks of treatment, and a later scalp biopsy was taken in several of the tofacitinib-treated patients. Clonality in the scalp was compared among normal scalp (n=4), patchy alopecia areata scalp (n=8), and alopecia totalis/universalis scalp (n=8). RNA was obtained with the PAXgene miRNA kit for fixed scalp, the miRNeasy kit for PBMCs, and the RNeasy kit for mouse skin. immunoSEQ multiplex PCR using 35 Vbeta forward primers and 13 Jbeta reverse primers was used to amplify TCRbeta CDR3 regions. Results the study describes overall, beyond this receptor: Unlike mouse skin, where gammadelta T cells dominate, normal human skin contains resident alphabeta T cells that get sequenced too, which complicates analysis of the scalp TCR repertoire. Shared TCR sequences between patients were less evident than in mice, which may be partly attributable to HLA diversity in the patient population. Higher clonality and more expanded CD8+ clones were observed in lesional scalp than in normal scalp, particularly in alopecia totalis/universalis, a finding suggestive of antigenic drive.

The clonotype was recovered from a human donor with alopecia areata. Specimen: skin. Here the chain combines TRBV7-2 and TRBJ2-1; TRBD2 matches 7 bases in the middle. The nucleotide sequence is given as TGTGCCAGCAGCTTGTCGGGGCGCGGCGGGAGCTCCTACAATGAGCAGTTCTTC. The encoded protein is CASSLSGRGGSSYNEQFF.